This is a list of T cell receptor beta chains from one sample in a study of PD-1 blockade in classical Hodgkin lymphoma. Sequencing used immunoSEQ multiplex PCR; TCRdb keeps in-frame clones, though not all of them. The sample has some 18,000 clones, 65% to 80% seen once. Specimen: peripheral blood mononuclear cells (PBMCs), collected before the fourth cycle of nivolumab. Receptors were obtained from a human donor with classical Hodgkin lymphoma. The CDR3 runs from the conserved cysteine through the conserved F or W. Clone size is shown for a subset of rows, as once, few, many or a class of expanded clone.

j_gene | abundance | v_gene | CDR3aa
TRBJ1-1 | NA | TRBV7-9 | CASSLVTANTEAFF
TRBJ1-2 | few | TRBV6-1 | CASSVTAGTLYGYTF
TRBJ2-6 | NA | TRBV7-8 | CASSPLGQGANVLTF
TRBJ1-1 | NA | TRBV28 | CASSLLINTEAFF
TRBJ2-6 | NA | TRBV19 | CASSWSETGGFGPGANVLTF
TRBJ2-6 | NA | TRBV30 | CAWSPRGANVLTF
TRBJ1-4 | NA | TRBV9 | CASSVGLGRGEKLFF
TRBJ1-6 | NA | TRBV7-2 | CASSLSGNSPLHF
TRBJ2-2 | NA | TRBV7-2 | CASSLAGNTGELFF
TRBJ2-2 | NA | TRBV18 | CASSPLDSLGELFF
TRBJ2-5 | NA | TRBV27 | CASSLSAGGGLETQYF
TRBJ1-1 | NA | TRBV5-4 | CASSPLTGSNTEAFF
TRBJ2-5 | NA | TRBV7-9 | CASSLAGQVGETQYF
TRBJ1-1 | NA | TRBV7-9 | CASRAGTANTEAFF
TRBJ2-1 | once | TRBV7-9 | CASSYVAGENNEQFF
TRBJ1-2 | NA | TRBV25-1 | CASSESGNYGYTF
TRBJ2-2 | NA | TRBV5-6 | CASSWGGGANTGELFF
TRBJ2-3 | NA | TRBV7-2 | CASSLGRGTPRDTQYF
TRBJ2-2 | NA | TRBV10-1 | CASSQGSGTGELFF
TRBJ1-1 | NA | TRBV5-1 | CASSYQGVHVNTEAFF
TRBJ2-3 | NA | TRBV5-4 | CASSITLAGGADTQYF
TRBJ2-2 | NA | TRBV27 | CASSLFTGAGVGELFF
TRBJ1-1 | NA | TRBV5-6 | CASSLGQVVRSAFF
TRBJ1-5 | NA | TRBV6-6 | CASRFDIRSNQPQHF
TRBJ1-1 | NA | TRBV28 | CASSSAGRAETEAFF
TRBJ2-4 | NA | TRBV6-1 | CASRGLAGNIQYF
TRBJ2-6 | once | TRBV6-1 | CASTRARSGANVLTF
TRBJ2-1 | NA | TRBV4-3 | CASRPDVGVTYDEQFF
TRBJ2-1 | once | TRBV15 | CATSRDSAFGDEQFF
TRBJ2-7 | NA | TRBV29-1 | CSVTGTGTYEQYF
TRBJ2-6 | NA | TRBV5-5 | CASSLNGPLSGANVLTF
TRBJ1-3 | NA | TRBV9 | CASSSWDSPLPGNTIYF
TRBJ1-4 | NA | TRBV6-5 | CASRRTGKNEKLFF
TRBJ2-7 | NA | TRBV19 | CASSRNREMGYEQYF
TRBJ2-4 | NA | TRBV27 | CASSGGRGPNIQYF
TRBJ2-3 | few | TRBV19 | CASSIGQGANTQYF
TRBJ1-2 | NA | TRBV5-1 | CASSRVGELTYGYTF
TRBJ1-5 | NA | TRBV19 | CASSMEGGWPQHF
TRBJ1-2 | NA | TRBV7-8 | CASSNWDSHGYTF
TRBJ2-2 | NA | TRBV6-5 | CASSYLRPSNTGELFF
TRBJ2-3 | NA | TRBV28 | CASSPGGVATDTQYF
TRBJ2-7 | once | TRBV6-5 | CASSLLAGLISYEQYF
TRBJ2-7 | NA | TRBV28 | CASSSGTGPYEQYF
TRBJ2-5 | NA | TRBV4-3 | CASSPTWSQETQYF
TRBJ1-5 | few | TRBV19 | CASSILTLPQHF
TRBJ1-2 | NA | TRBV28 | CASSPGRGWYYGYTF
TRBJ2-2 | NA | TRBV7-2 | CASSLEQLNTGELFF